These T cell receptor beta chains were read from a single sample in a study of blood T cell repertoires in COVID-19. Sequenced by immunoSEQ multiplex PCR; TCRdb stores in-frame clones only, minus some. The sample carries around 100,000 clones, 70% to 90% recorded once. The sample taken for sequencing was peripheral blood. The receptor source for this set is a woman aged 60-75 years with acute or convalescent COVID-19. The CDR3 runs from the conserved cysteine through the conserved F or W. Fields, in order: V gene, clone size, J gene, D gene, CDR3 protein, CDR3 DNA. The D gene is left open where the match is weak. Clone size is stated in some rows and not others, as once, few, many or a class when expanded.

TRBV11-3	.	TRBJ2-1	.	CASTPTSSSYNEQFF	TGTGCCAGCACCCCGACTAGTAGCTCATACAATGAGCAGTTCTTC
TRBV28	.	TRBJ2-5	.	CASWGEQETQYF	TGTGCCAGCTGGGGGGAACAAGAGACCCAGTACTTC
TRBV7-9	.	TRBJ2-1	.	CASSFSGNEQFF	TGTGCCAGCAGCTTTAGCGGCAATGAGCAGTTCTTC
TRBV3-1/TRBV3-2	.	TRBJ1-3	.	CASSRPLTGTGNTIYF	TGTGCCAGCAGCCGACCCTTAACCGGGACTGGAAACACCATATATTTT
TRBV6-5	.	TRBJ2-7	.	CASSYSYGQGYEQYF	TGTGCCAGCAGTTACTCGTACGGGCAGGGGTACGAGCAGTACTTC
TRBV7-3	.	TRBJ1-2	TRBD1	CASSLVGGTGGRDGYTF	TGTGCCAGCAGCTTAGTGGGTGGGACAGGGGGCAGAGATGGCTACACCTTC
TRBV6-1	.	TRBJ1-6	.	CASSEIDRFNSPLHF	TGTGCCAGCAGTGAAATCGACAGGTTTAATTCACCCCTCCACTTT
TRBV27	.	TRBJ1-5	.	CASGPRGVNSNQPQHF	TGTGCCAGCGGTCCCAGGGGAGTTAATAGCAATCAGCCCCAGCATTTT
TRBV7-3	.	TRBJ2-1	.	CASSLGGLFNEQFF	TGTGCCAGCAGCCTCGGTGGGCTTTTCAATGAGCAGTTCTTC
TRBV6-5	.	TRBJ2-1	TRBD2	CASSYKTSGRGHEQFF	TGTGCCAGCAGTTACAAAACTAGCGGGAGAGGTCATGAGCAGTTCTTC
TRBV6-4	.	TRBJ2-1	TRBD2	CASSGASGSGHEQFF	TGTGCCAGCAGTGGCGCTAGCGGGAGTGGGCATGAGCAGTTCTTC
TRBV7-9	.	TRBJ1-5	TRBD1	CASSSGQGNQPQHF	TGTGCCAGCAGCTCGGGACAGGGAAATCAGCCCCAGCATTTT
TRBV5-1	.	TRBJ2-1	TRBD2	CASSLPWTSGHEQFF	TGCGCCAGCAGCTTGCCCTGGACTAGCGGACATGAGCAGTTCTTC
TRBV9	.	TRBJ2-2	.	CASSVGRIRGELFF	TGTGCCAGCAGCGTAGGGAGAATCCGCGGGGAGCTGTTTTTT
TRBV12-3/TRBV12-4	.	TRBJ2-7	.	CASSSGASYEQYF	TGTGCCAGCAGTTCAGGTGCGTCCTACGAGCAGTACTTC
TRBV4-1	.	TRBJ1-4	.	CASSPLPTNEKLFF	TGCGCCAGCAGCCCACTACCAACTAATGAAAAACTGTTTTTT
TRBV27	once	TRBJ2-1	TRBD1	CASRKQGFSYNEQFF	TGTGCCAGCAGGAAACAGGGGTTCTCCTACAATGAGCAGTTCTTC
TRBV7-9	.	TRBJ2-1	.	CASSLERDMVEQFF	TGTGCCAGCAGCTTAGAGAGGGACATGGTTGAGCAGTTCTTC
TRBV10-1	once	TRBJ1-1	.	CASQAGSLTEAFF	TGCGCCAGCCAGGCGGGCAGCCTAACTGAAGCTTTCTTT
TRBV5-1	.	TRBJ2-1	TRBD2	CASSLGAGLAGVEQFF	TGCGCCAGCAGCTTGGGGGCTGGACTAGCGGGAGTCGAGCAGTTCTTC
TRBV6-1	.	TRBJ1-2	.	CASSEGNRVYGYTF	TGTGCCAGCAGTGAAGGGAACAGAGTTTATGGCTACACCTTC
TRBV28	.	TRBJ1-2	TRBD1	CASAAGQGYGYTF	TGTGCCAGCGCAGCGGGACAGGGCTATGGCTACACCTTC
TRBV3-1/TRBV3-2	.	TRBJ2-5	TRBD1	CASSHGDRGVGWETQYF	TGTGCCAGCAGCCACGGTGACAGGGGAGTTGGTTGGGAGACCCAGTACTTC
TRBV5-1	.	TRBJ1-6	.	CASSLGGSYNSPLHF	TGCGCCAGCAGCTTAGGAGGTTCCTATAATTCACCCCTCCACTTT
TRBV6-5	.	TRBJ1-1	.	CASTSVLNTEAFF	TGTGCCAGCACCTCTGTCCTGAACACTGAAGCTTTCTTT
TRBV29-1	.	TRBJ2-3	.	CSVEHGTDTQYF	TGCAGCGTTGAGCACGGTACAGATACGCAGTATTTT